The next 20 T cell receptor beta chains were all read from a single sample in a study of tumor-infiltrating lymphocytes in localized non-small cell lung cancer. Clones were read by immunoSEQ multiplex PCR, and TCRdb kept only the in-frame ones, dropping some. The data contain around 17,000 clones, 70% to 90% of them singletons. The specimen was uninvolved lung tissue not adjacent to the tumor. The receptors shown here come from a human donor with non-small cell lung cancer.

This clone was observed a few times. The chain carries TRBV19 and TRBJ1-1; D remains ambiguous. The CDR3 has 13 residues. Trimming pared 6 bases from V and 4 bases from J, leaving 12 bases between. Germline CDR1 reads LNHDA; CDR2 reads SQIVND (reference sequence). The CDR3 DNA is TGTGCCAGTAGAAAAAATCGCGGCACTGAAGCTTTCTTT. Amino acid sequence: CASRKNRGTEAFF.

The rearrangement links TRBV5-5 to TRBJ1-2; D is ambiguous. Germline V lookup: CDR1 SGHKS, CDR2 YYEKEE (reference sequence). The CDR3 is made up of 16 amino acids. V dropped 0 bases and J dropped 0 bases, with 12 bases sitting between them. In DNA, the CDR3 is TGTGCCAGCAGCTTGGCCCCAAGGTTTGCTAACTATGGCTACACCTTC. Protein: CASSLAPRFANYGYTF.

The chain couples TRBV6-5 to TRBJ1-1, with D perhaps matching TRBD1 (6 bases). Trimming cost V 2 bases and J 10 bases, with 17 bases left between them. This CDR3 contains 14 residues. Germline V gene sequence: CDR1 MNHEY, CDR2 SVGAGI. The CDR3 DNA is TGTGCCAGCAGTTACCACGGGGGGCGAGGGTCAGCTTTCTTT. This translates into CASSYHGGRGSAFF.

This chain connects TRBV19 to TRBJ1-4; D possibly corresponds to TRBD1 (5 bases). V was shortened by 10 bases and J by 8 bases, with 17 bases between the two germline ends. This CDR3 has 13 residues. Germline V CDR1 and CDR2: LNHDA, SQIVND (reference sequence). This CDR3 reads CAIAGTHGEKLFF. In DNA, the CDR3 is TGTGCCATAGCCGGGACCCACGGGGAAAAACTGTTTTTT.

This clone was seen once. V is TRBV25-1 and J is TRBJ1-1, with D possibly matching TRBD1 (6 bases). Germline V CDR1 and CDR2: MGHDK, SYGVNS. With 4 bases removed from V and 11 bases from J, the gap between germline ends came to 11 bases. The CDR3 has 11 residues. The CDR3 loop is CASSAGAVAFF. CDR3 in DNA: TGTGCCAGCAGTGCAGGGGCGGTGGCTTTCTTT.

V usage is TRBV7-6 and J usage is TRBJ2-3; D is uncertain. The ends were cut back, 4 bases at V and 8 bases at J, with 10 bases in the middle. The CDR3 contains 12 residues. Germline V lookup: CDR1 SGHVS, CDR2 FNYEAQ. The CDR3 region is CASSSSSGTQYF. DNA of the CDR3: TGTGCCAGCAGCTCCAGTTCTGGTACGCAGTATTTT.

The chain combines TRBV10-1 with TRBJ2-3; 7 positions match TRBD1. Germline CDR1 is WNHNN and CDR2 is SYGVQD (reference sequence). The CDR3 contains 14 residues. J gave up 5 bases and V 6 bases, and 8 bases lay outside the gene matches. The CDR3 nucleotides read TGCGCCAGCAGCTCTGGACAGGCACGAGATACGCAGTATTTT. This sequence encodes CASSSGQARDTQYF.

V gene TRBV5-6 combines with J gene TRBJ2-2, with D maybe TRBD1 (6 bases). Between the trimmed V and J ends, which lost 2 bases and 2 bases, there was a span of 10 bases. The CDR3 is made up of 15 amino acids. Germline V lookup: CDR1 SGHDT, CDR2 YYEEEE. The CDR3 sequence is CASSFYRVNTGELFF. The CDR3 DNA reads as TGTGCCAGCAGCTTCTACAGGGTCAACACCGGGGAGCTGTTTTTT.

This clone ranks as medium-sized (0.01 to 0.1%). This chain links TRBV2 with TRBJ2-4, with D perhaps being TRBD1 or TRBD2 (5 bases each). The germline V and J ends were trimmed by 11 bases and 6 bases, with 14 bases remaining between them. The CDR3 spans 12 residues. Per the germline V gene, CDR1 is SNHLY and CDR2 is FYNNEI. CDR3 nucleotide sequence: TGTGCCGGCTCGCAGGGACCAAACATTCAGTACTTC. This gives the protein CAGSQGPNIQYF. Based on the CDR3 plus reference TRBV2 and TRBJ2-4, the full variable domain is EPEVTQTPSHQVTQMGQEVILRCVPISNHLYFYWYRQILGQKVEFLVSFYNNEISEKSEIFDDQFSVERPDGSNFTLKIRSTKLEDSAMYFCAGSQGPNIQYFGAGTRLSVL.

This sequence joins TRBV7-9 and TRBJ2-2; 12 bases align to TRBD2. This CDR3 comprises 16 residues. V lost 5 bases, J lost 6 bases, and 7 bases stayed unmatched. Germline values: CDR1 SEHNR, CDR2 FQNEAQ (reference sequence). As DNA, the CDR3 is TGTGCCAGCAGCGTCGGACTAGCGGGAATGGCCGGGGAGCTGTTTTTT. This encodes CASSVGLAGMAGELFF. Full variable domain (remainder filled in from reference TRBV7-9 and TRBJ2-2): DTGVSQNPRHKITKRGQNVTFRCDPISEHNRLYWYRQTLGQGPEFLTYFQNEAQLEKSRLLSDRFSAERPKGSFSTLEIQRTEQGDSAMYLCASSVGLAGMAGELFFGEGSRLTVL.

The CDR3 sequence is CASSQGGNIQETQYF. The CDR3 DNA reads as TGCGCCAGCAGCCAAGGAGGGAATATCCAAGAGACCCAGTACTTC. The V gene is TRBV4-1, the J gene TRBJ2-5, with a possible D match to TRBD2 (5 bases). The germline V gene encodes CDR1 MGHRA and CDR2 YSYEKL. The CDR3 has 15 amino acids. The V end was cut by 1 base, the J end by 1 base, with 10 bases between.

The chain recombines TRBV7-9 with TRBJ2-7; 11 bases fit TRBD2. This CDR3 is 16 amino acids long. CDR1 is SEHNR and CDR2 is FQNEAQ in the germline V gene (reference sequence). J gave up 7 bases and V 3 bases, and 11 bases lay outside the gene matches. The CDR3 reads CASSFRDTSGRWEQYF. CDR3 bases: TGTGCCAGCAGCTTTCGAGATACTAGCGGGAGATGGGAGCAGTACTTC. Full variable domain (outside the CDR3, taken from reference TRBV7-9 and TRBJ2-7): DTGVSQNPRHKITKRGQNVTFRCDPISEHNRLYWYRQTLGQGPEFLTYFQNEAQLEKSRLLSDRFSAERPKGSFSTLEIQRTEQGDSAMYLCASSFRDTSGRWEQYFGPGTRLTVT.

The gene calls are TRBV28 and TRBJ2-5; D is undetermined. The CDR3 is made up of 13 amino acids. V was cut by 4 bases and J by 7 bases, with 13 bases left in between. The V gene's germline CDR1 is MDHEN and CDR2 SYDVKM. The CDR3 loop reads CASSSRPQRTQYF. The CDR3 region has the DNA TGTGCCAGCAGTTCTCGGCCACAGAGGACCCAGTACTTC. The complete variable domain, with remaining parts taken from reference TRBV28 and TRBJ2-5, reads DVKVTQSSRYLVKRTGEKVFLECVQDMDHENMFWYRQDPGLGLRLIYFSYDVKMKEKGDIPEGYSVSREKKERFSLILESASTNQTSMYLCASSSRPQRTQYFGPGTRLLVL.

The chain's CDR3 is CASGLGETGNTIYF. The CDR3 DNA reads as TGCGCCAGCGGGTTGGGGGAGACTGGAAACACCATATATTTT. The genes are TRBV5-1 and TRBJ1-3; a weak D match, TRBD1 (5 bases). The CDR3 loop spans 14 amino acids. The V end was cut by 7 bases, the J end by 2 bases, with 13 bases between. The V gene's germline CDR1 is SGHRS and CDR2 YFSETQ.

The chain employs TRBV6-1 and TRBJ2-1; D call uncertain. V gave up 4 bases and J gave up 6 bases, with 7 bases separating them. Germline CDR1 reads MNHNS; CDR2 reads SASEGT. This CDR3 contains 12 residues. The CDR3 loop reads CASSVKSNEQFF. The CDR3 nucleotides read TGTGCCAGCAGTGTAAAATCCAATGAGCAGTTCTTC.

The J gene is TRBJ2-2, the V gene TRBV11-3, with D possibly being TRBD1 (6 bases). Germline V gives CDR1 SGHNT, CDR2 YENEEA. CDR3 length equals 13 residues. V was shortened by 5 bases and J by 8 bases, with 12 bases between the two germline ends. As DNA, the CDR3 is TGTGCCAGCAGCCCAGGGGTATCGGGGGAGCTGTTTTTT. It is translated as CASSPGVSGELFF.

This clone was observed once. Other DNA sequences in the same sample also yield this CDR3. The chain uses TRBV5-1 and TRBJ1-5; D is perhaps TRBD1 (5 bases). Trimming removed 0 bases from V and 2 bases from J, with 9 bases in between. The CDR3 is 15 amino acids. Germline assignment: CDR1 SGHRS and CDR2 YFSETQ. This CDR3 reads CASSLDGAGNQPQHF. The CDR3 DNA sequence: TGCGCCAGCAGCTTGGATGGGGCGGGCAATCAGCCCCAGCATTTT. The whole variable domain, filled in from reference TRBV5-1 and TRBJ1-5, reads KAGVTQTPRYLIKTRGQQVTLSCSPISGHRSVSWYQQTPGQGLQFLFEYFSETQRNKGNFPGRFSGRQFSNSRSEMNVSTLELGDSALYLCASSLDGAGNQPQHFGDGTRLSIL.

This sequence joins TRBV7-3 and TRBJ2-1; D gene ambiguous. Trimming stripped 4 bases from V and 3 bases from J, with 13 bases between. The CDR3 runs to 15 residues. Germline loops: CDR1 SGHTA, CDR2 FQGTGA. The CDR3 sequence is CASSSVPGIYNEQFF. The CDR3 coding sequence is TGTGCCAGCAGCTCAGTCCCCGGCATCTACAATGAGCAGTTCTTC.

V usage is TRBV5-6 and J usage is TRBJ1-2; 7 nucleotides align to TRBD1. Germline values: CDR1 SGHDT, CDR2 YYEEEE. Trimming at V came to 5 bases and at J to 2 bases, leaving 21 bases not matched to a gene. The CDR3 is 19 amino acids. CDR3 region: CASSIGEDPETTGNYGYTF. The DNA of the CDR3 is TGTGCCAGCAGTATAGGAGAGGACCCCGAAACGACAGGGAACTATGGCTACACCTTC. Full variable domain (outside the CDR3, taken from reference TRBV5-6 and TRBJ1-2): DAGVTQSPTHLIKTRGQQVTLRCSPKSGHDTVSWYQQALGQGPQFIFQYYEEEERQRGNFPDRFSGHQFPNYSSELNVNALLLGDSALYLCASSIGEDPETTGNYGYTFGSGTRLTVV.

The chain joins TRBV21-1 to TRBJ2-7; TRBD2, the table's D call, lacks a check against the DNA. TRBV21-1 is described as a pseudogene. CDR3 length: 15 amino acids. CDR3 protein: CASSKVWQTEAEQYF. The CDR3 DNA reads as TGTGCCAGCAGCAAAGTTTGGCAGACTGAAGCCGAGCAGTACTTC.